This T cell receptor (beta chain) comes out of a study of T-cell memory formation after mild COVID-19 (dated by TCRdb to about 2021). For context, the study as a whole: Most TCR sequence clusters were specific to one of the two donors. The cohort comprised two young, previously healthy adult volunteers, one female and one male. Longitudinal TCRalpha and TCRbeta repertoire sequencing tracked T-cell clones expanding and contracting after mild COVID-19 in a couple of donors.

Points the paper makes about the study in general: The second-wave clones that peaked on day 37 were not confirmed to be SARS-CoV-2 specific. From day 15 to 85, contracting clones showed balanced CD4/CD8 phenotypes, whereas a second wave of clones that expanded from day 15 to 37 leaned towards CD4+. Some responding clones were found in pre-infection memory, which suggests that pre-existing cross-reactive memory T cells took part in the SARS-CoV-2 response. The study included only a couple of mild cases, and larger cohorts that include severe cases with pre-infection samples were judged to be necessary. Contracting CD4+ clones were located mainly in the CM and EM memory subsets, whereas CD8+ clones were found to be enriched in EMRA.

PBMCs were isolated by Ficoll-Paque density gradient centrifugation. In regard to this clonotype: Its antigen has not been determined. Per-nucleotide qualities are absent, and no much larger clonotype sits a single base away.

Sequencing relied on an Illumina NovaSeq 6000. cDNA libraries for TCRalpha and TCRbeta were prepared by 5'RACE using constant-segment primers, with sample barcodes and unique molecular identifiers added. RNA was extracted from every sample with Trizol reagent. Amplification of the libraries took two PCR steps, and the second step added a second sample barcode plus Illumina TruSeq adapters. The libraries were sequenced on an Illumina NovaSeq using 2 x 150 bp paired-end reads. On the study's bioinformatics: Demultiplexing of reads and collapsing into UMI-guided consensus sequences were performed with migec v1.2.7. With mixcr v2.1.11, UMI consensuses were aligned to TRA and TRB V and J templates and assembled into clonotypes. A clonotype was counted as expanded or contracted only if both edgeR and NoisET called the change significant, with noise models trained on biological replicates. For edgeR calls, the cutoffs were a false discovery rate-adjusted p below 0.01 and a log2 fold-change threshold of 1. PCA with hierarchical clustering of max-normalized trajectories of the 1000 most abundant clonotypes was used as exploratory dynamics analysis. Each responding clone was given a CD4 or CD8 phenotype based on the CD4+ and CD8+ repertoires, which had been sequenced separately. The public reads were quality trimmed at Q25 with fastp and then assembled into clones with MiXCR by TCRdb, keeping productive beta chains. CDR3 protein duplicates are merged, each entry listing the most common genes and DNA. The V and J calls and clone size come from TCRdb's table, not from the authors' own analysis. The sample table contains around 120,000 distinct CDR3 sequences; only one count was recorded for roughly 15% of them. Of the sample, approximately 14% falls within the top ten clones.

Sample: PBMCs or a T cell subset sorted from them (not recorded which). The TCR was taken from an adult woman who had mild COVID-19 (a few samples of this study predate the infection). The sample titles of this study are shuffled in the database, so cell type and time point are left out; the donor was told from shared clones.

This receptor has the CDR3 CASSESFGVGNTEAFF. The nucleotide sequence reads as follows: TGTGCCAGCAGTGAATCGTTTGGGGTTGGAAACACTGAAGCTTTCTTT. The chain employs TRBV25-1 and TRBJ1-1, with no D gene named confidently. Trimming takes 1 base from V and 2 bases from J, and the germline ends sit 14 bases apart. The CDR3 goes from the cysteine to the phenylalanine over 16 residues. Of the read, only the CDR3 DNA is kept; its 48 bases are in frame from base 1. In the germline V gene, CDR1 corresponds to MGHDK and CDR2 to SYGVNS.